These T cell receptor beta chains were read from a single sample in a study of cytomegalovirus exposure and HLA in healthy donors. Only in-frame clones appear in the TCRdb table, and some are missing; sequencing was by immunoSEQ multiplex PCR. The sample carries more than 110,000 clones, approximately 80% recorded once. The sample taken for sequencing was PBMCs. The receptor set was obtained from a man aged 25-45 years in good health and CMV-seropositive. Both conserved end residues are part of each CDR3. D genes are given only for firm matches. Size is omitted from some rows. Given values are once, few, many or a class for expanded clones.

size | D | J | V | CDR3 | DNA
once | NA | TRBJ2-7 | TRBV7-9 | CASSAAALWTSSYEQYF | TGTGCCAGCAGCGCTGCAGCCCTTTGGACATCTTCCTACGAGCAGTACTTC
NA | NA | TRBJ2-7 | TRBV28 | CASYPPGTGDEQYF | TGTGCCAGCTATCCTCCGGGCACAGGAGACGAGCAGTACTTC
NA | NA | TRBJ1-1 | TRBV10-2 | CASRDTMDTEAFF | TGCGCCAGCAGGGACACCATGGACACTGAAGCTTTCTTT
NA | NA | TRBJ2-6 | TRBV13 | CASSFSSATTGANVLTF | TGTGCCAGCAGCTTTTCGTCCGCTACCACCGGGGCCAACGTCCTGACTTTC
NA | NA | TRBJ1-1 | TRBV6-1 | CASSERAGARTEAFF | TGTGCCAGCAGTGAACGGGCGGGGGCGAGAACTGAAGCTTTCTTT
NA | NA | TRBJ2-2 | TRBV2 | CASKEGRNTGELFF | TGTGCCAGCAAGGAGGGGCGGAACACCGGGGAGCTGTTTTTT
NA | NA | TRBJ2-7 | TRBV5-1 | CASSLGVQGAYEQYF | TGCGCCAGCAGCTTGGGTGTCCAGGGCGCCTACGAGCAGTACTTC
NA | TRBD2 | TRBJ2-5 | TRBV7-9 | CASSPGTSGTDLEETQYF | TGTGCCAGCAGCCCCGGGACTAGCGGGACGGATTTAGAAGAGACCCAGTACTTC
NA | TRBD1 | TRBJ2-1 | TRBV25-1 | CASSEGQGVRNEQFF | TGTGCCAGCAGTGAGGGGCAGGGGGTGAGAAATGAGCAGTTCTTC
NA | TRBD1 | TRBJ1-2 | TRBV25-1 | CASSGVQGRYGYTF | TGTGCCAGCAGTGGGGTACAGGGGAGGTATGGCTACACCTTC
NA | TRBD1 | TRBJ1-4 | TRBV7-6 | CASSLEGALGQGGEGEKLFF | TGTGCCAGCAGCTTAGAGGGGGCGCTGGGACAGGGTGGCGAAGGGGAAAAACTGTTTTTT
NA | TRBD1 | TRBJ1-2 | TRBV9 | CASSAVRGLYGYTF | TGTGCCAGCAGCGCCGTCAGGGGGCTCTATGGCTACACCTTC
NA | NA | TRBJ2-5 | TRBV5-4 | CASSLGAGWETQYF | TGTGCCAGCAGCTTGGGAGCAGGGTGGGAGACCCAGTACTTC
few | TRBD1 | TRBJ2-1 | TRBV7-6 | CASSLRQGTSYNEQFF | TGTGCCAGCAGCTTAAGACAGGGGACATCCTACAATGAGCAGTTCTTC
NA | TRBD1 | TRBJ1-4 | TRBV9 | CASSVARDRGYEKLFF | TGTGCCAGCAGCGTAGCAAGAGACAGGGGTTATGAAAAACTGTTTTTT
NA | NA | TRBJ2-4 | TRBV28 | CASSPQGTGSELTDF | TGTGCCAGCAGTCCCCAGGGGACGGGTAGTGAACTGACGGACTTC
NA | NA | TRBJ2-5 | TRBV2 | CASNTGQETQYF | TGTGCCAGCAATACGGGACAAGAGACCCAGTACTTC
NA | NA | TRBJ1-1 | TRBV6-4 | CASSDEGGTEAFF | TGTGCCAGCAGTGACGAGGGTGGCACTGAAGCTTTCTTT
NA | NA | TRBJ2-1 | TRBV7-2 | CASSSEVNEQFF | TGTGCCAGCAGCTCCGAGGTCAATGAGCAGTTCTTC
NA | NA | TRBJ1-4 | TRBV28 | CASSSPRTDSNEKLFF | TGTGCCAGCAGTTCACCTAGGACAGATTCCAATGAAAAACTGTTTTTT
few | NA | TRBJ1-2 | TRBV29-1 | CSVEQNYGYTF | TGCAGCGTTGAACAGAACTATGGCTACACCTTC
NA | NA | TRBJ1-5 | TRBV29-1 | CSVAGGGSNQPQHF | TGCAGCGTTGCTGGGGGGGGGAGCAATCAGCCCCAGCATTTT
NA | TRBD2 | TRBJ2-1 | TRBV7-9 | CSSSQISGGDYNEQFF | TGTTCCAGCAGCCAAATTAGCGGGGGAGATTACAATGAGCAGTTCTTC
NA | NA | TRBJ2-5 | TRBV5-1 | CASKFQGGETQYF | TGCGCCAGCAAATTCCAGGGTGGGGAGACCCAGTACTTC
few | NA | TRBJ2-3 | TRBV5-8 | CASSLARGTSSTDTQYF | TGTGCCAGCAGCTTGGCAAGGGGGACCAGTAGCACAGATACGCAGTATTTT
NA | TRBD2 | TRBJ2-3 | TRBV14 | CASSQLGGDITDTQYF | TGTGCCAGCAGCCAACTCGGGGGGGACATCACAGATACGCAGTATTTT
NA | TRBD1 | TRBJ1-2 | TRBV2 | CASKVTGGSNYGYTF | TGTGCCAGCAAAGTGACAGGGGGCTCTAACTATGGCTACACCTTC
once | TRBD1 | TRBJ2-7 | TRBV10-3 | CAIRPGQFSYEQYF | TGTGCCATCAGGCCGGGACAGTTCTCCTACGAGCAGTACTTC
NA | NA | TRBJ1-2 | TRBV6-5 | CASSYHRQTNYGYTF | TGTGCCAGCAGTTACCATCGACAGACTAACTATGGCTACACCTTC
NA | TRBD1 | TRBJ2-5 | TRBV27 | CASRAGQGVWETQYF | TGTGCCAGCAGGGCTGGACAGGGGGTTTGGGAGACCCAGTACTTC